The rows below give T cell receptor beta chains drawn from one sample of a study of blood T cell repertoires in COVID-19. Clones were read by immunoSEQ multiplex PCR, and TCRdb kept only the in-frame ones, dropping some. The sample consists of around 62,000 clones, over 80% of them appearing once. What was sequenced was peripheral blood. The receptors derive from a man in his sixties with acute or convalescent COVID-19. Each CDR3 is given with its conserved first and last residue. Each record gives: J gene, D gene, V gene, clone size, CDR3 length, CDR3 protein, CDR3 DNA. A D gene is named only where the DNA matches it firmly. The size of a clone is reported for some rows only, either as once, few or many, or as a class for expanded clones.

TRBJ2-2 | TRBD1 | TRBV7-2 | NA | 15 | CASSLTTGPTGELFF | TGTGCCAGCAGCTTAACGACAGGGCCCACCGGGGAGCTGTTTTTT
TRBJ2-2 | TRBD2 | TRBV29-1 | NA | 15 | CSVYGTSGNTGELFF | TGCAGCGTCTACGGGACTAGCGGGAACACCGGGGAGCTGTTTTTT
TRBJ2-2 | NA | TRBV7-3 | NA | 16 | CASSLSAGVGTGELFF | TGTGCCAGCAGCTTAAGCGCAGGGGTCGGGACCGGGGAGCTGTTTTTT
TRBJ1-1 | NA | TRBV7-8 | NA | 13 | CASSGGLSTEAFF | TGTGCCAGCAGCGGAGGGTTGAGCACTGAAGCTTTCTTT
TRBJ1-2 | TRBD1 | TRBV27 | NA | 15 | CASSPRTGPNYGYTF | TGTGCCAGCAGTCCCCGGACAGGGCCTAACTATGGCTACACCTTC
TRBJ2-3 | TRBD2 | TRBV6-5 | NA | 13 | CASVPGGTDTQYF | TGTGCCAGTGTCCCGGGGGGGACAGATACGCAGTATTTT
TRBJ2-1 | TRBD2 | TRBV7-3 | NA | 15 | CASSLRLAEHNEQFF | TGTGCCAGCAGCTTACGACTAGCGGAGCACAATGAGCAGTTCTTC
TRBJ2-7 | NA | TRBV5-1 | NA | 15 | CASSLVGGGGHEQYF | TGCGCCAGCAGCTTGGTGGGAGGAGGAGGCCACGAGCAGTACTTC
TRBJ1-2 | TRBD1 | TRBV5-5 | NA | 16 | CASSAGTARRNYGYTF | TGTGCCAGCAGCGCTGGGACAGCCAGACGCAACTATGGCTACACCTTC
TRBJ1-6 | NA | TRBV9 | NA | 16 | CASSVDQGAYNSPLHF | TGTGCCAGCAGCGTAGATCAAGGAGCCTATAATTCACCCCTCCACTTT
TRBJ1-3 | NA | TRBV7-9 | NA | 14 | CASSPPGTGNTIYF | TGTGCCAGCAGCCCCCCAGGTACTGGAAACACCATATATTTT
TRBJ2-7 | TRBD2 | TRBV7-2 | NA | 15 | CASSSGGGNTYEQYF | TGTGCCAGCAGCTCCGGCGGGGGGAACACCTACGAGCAGTACTTC
TRBJ2-5 | TRBD2 | TRBV19 | NA | 15 | CASSPPTSKSETQYF | TGTGCCAGTAGTCCCCCGACTAGCAAGTCGGAGACCCAGTACTTC
TRBJ2-7 | NA | TRBV13 | NA | 13 | CASSSVPEGEQYF | TGTGCCAGCAGCTCCGTCCCGGAGGGCGAGCAGTACTTC
TRBJ2-2 | NA | TRBV28 | NA | 16 | CASSLLGTQNTGELFF | TGTGCCAGCAGTTTACTAGGAACCCAGAACACCGGGGAGCTGTTTTTT
TRBJ2-5 | NA | TRBV5-1 | once | 14 | CASSAVQGQETQYF | TGCGCCAGCAGCGCCGTGCAGGGGCAAGAGACCCAGTACTTC
TRBJ1-2 | NA | TRBV27 | NA | 12 | CASSSLGGGYTF | TGTGCCAGCAGTTCCCTCGGGGGAGGCTACACCTTC
TRBJ2-7 | NA | TRBV6-2/TRBV6-3 | once | 11 | CASSSGDMQYF | TGTGCCAGCAGTTCCGGGGACATGCAGTACTTC
TRBJ1-5 | TRBD1 | TRBV30 | NA | 15 | CAWSAGTGVDQPQHF | TGTGCCTGGAGTGCCGGGACAGGGGTCGATCAGCCCCAGCATTTT
TRBJ1-4 | TRBD1 | TRBV28 | NA | 15 | CASSLWRTGGEKLFF | TGTGCCAGCAGTTTATGGAGGACAGGGGGTGAAAAACTGTTTTTT
TRBJ1-2 | NA | TRBV30 | NA | 14 | CAWVRDTVNYGYTF | TGTGCCTGGGTCCGGGACACCGTTAACTATGGCTACACCTTC
TRBJ2-7 | NA | TRBV5-6 | NA | 14 | CASSPAQGSYEQYF | TGTGCCAGCAGCCCGGCCCAGGGCTCCTACGAGCAGTACTTC
TRBJ2-1 | NA | TRBV19 | NA | 15 | CATYSGGLSYNEQFF | TGTGCCACCTACTCTGGAGGCCTCTCCTACAATGAGCAGTTCTTC
TRBJ2-1 | TRBD2 | TRBV6-6 | NA | 16 | CASSSLTSGRGGEQFF | TGTGCCAGCAGTTCCCTAACTAGCGGGAGGGGTGGGGAGCAGTTCTTC
TRBJ1-1 | TRBD1 | TRBV29-1 | once | 12 | CSVWTGNTEAFF | TGCAGCGTCTGGACAGGAAACACTGAAGCTTTCTTT
TRBJ1-5 | NA | TRBV28 | NA | 15 | CASSPSRADNQPQHF | TGTGCCAGCAGTCCGTCGAGGGCAGACAATCAGCCCCAGCATTTT
TRBJ2-1 | TRBD2 | TRBV7-3 | NA | 13 | CASSAGTSVEQFF | TGTGCCAGCAGCGCCGGGACTAGCGTTGAGCAGTTCTTC
TRBJ2-5 | TRBD2 | TRBV4-3 | few | 15 | CASSQDLAGDETQYF | TGCGCCAGCAGCCAAGATCTAGCGGGAGACGAGACCCAGTACTTC
TRBJ1-6 | NA | TRBV5-1 | NA | 12 | CASSQSHSPLHF | TGCGCCAGCAGCCAGTCCCATTCACCCCTCCACTTT
TRBJ2-1 | TRBD2 | TRBV28 | NA | 16 | CASRSIGASGRAEQFF | TGTGCCAGCAGATCCATCGGGGCTAGCGGGAGGGCTGAGCAGTTCTTC
TRBJ2-2 | TRBD1 | TRBV4-2 | NA | 15 | CASSQLTGSTGELFF | TGTGCCAGCAGCCAACTGACAGGGAGCACCGGGGAGCTGTTTTTT
TRBJ2-3 | TRBD2 | TRBV24-1 | NA | 17 | CATSDPRLAGGIDTQYF | TGTGCCACCAGTGATCCCAGACTAGCGGGAGGGATAGATACGCAGTATTTT
TRBJ1-6 | NA | TRBV27 | NA | 13 | CASSWQYNSPLHF | TGTGCCAGCAGTTGGCAGTATAATTCACCCCTCCACTTT
TRBJ2-3 | TRBD1 | TRBV10-3 | once | 15 | CAIEDRGRVPDTQYF | TGTGCCATCGAGGACAGGGGGCGCGTGCCGGATACGCAGTATTTT
TRBJ2-5 | TRBD2 | TRBV20-1 | NA | 16 | CSASRLAGVNQETQYF | TGCAGTGCTAGTAGACTAGCGGGAGTTAACCAAGAGACCCAGTACTTC
TRBJ1-2 | TRBD1 | TRBV18 | NA | 13 | CASSQDRTGGYTF | TGTGCCAGCTCGCAGGACAGGACGGGTGGCTACACCTTC
TRBJ2-3 | TRBD2 | TRBV19 | NA | 15 | CASRTSGGRGDTQYF | TGTGCCAGTAGGACTTCGGGAGGGCGAGGAGATACGCAGTATTTT
TRBJ1-5 | TRBD1 | TRBV6-1 | NA | 16 | CASSGPGQVINQPQHF | TGTGCCAGCAGTGGCCCGGGACAGGTGATCAATCAGCCCCAGCATTTT
TRBJ1-2 | NA | TRBV6-5 | NA | 16 | CASSLQAEPSFYGYTF | TGTGCCAGCAGTTTACAGGCGGAGCCTTCATTCTATGGCTACACCTTC
TRBJ2-1 | TRBD1 | TRBV19 | NA | 14 | CASSDRGRDNEQFF | TGTGCCAGTAGCGACAGGGGGAGAGATAATGAGCAGTTCTTC
TRBJ2-1 | NA | TRBV5-1 | NA | 14 | CASSLSMGRDEQFF | TGCGCCAGCAGTCTATCTATGGGCCGCGATGAGCAGTTCTTC
TRBJ1-2 | TRBD1 | TRBV29-1 | NA | 13 | CSVDQRQGYGYTF | TGCAGCGTTGACCAGAGACAGGGGTATGGCTACACCTTC
TRBJ2-4 | NA | TRBV11-3 | NA | 15 | CASSLGQGRGDIQYF | TGTGCCAGCAGCTTAGGTCAGGGCCGCGGGGACATTCAGTACTTC
TRBJ2-7 | NA | TRBV7-9 | few | 16 | CASSLGGFPASGEQYF | TGTGCCAGCAGCTTAGGCGGCTTTCCGGCCAGCGGGGAGCAGTACTTC
TRBJ1-1 | NA | TRBV12-3/TRBV12-4 | NA | 11 | CASSSTGEAFF | TGTGCCAGCAGCAGCACAGGGGAAGCTTTCTTT
TRBJ2-3 | TRBD1 | TRBV19 | NA | 14 | CATKTGPNTDTQYF | TGTGCCACAAAGACAGGGCCGAACACAGATACGCAGTATTTT
TRBJ2-1 | TRBD2 | TRBV12-5 | NA | 13 | CATRAGSYNEQFF | TGTGCTACTCGAGCGGGATCCTACAATGAGCAGTTCTTC
TRBJ1-2 | NA | TRBV4-3 | NA | 15 | CASSQVQTAGYGYTF | TGCGCCAGCAGCCAAGTTCAGACTGCTGGCTATGGCTACACCTTC